This T cell receptor beta chain was observed in a study of cytomegalovirus exposure and HLA in healthy donors (dated by TCRdb to 2015 to 2018). About the study as a whole: An earlier analysis of roughly 500 of the donors reported about 300 Gb of sequence data and 90 million to 120 million unique TCR beta sequences obtained from 150 million to 200 million T cells. An early release covering 550 to 650 HLA-typed donors comprised 300 to 350 gigabases of sequencing data and approximately 80 million unique TCR sequences. Of the 300 to 500 genotyped donors, approximately 80% were placed in the genetic ancestry cluster associated with self-reported Caucasian donors. The study aimed to test whether signatures of past pathogen exposure could be identified by cataloging public T cell receptors. Using immunosequencing, the study profiled T cell repertoires from 640 or so subjects and related those repertoires to cytomegalovirus serostatus. Besides the first cohort of more than 650 subjects, a separate validation cohort made up of 120 different subjects was used. To predict cytomegalovirus infection status, the study combined high-throughput TCR immunosequencing, statistical association of individual TCRs with disease status, and machine learning. To study patterns of TCR occurrence, a later analysis re-analyzed previously published TCR beta repertoires from around 700 donors and added high-resolution HLA genotyping. Rather than drawing on any new phenotypic data, the later analysis identified candidate immune exposures from TCR beta sequences and the way those sequences occurred across donors. To decide whether each TCR beta V gene segment behaved as functional or pseudogenic, an earlier analysis of over 500 of the donors relied on high-throughput TCR beta sequencing. Donor age, sex, ethnicity and CMV serostatus were compiled alongside the repertoire data. A later genetic analysis took genome-wide SNP genotypes for about 60% of the roughly 670 donors and used that subset as a discovery cohort. All discovery cohort repertoires had been generated on a single sequencing platform. Class I and class II HLA loci were covered by the typing at four-digit resolution. The number of donors typed differed by locus, with 629-630 for A, B, C, DRB1 and DQB1, 522 for DQA1, 600 to 610 for DPA1, and some 440 for DPB1. A handful of DR-DQ haplotypes were treated as single units for association and clustering because of strong linkage in the cohort. On average, roughly 200,000 unique TCR beta nucleotide sequences were sequenced per donor among a few hundred genotyped donors of the cohort, with around 19% of those sequences being non-productive. On the study overall, not on this receptor specifically: Because counts were too low, 15 to 20 rarely observed V segments, including chromosome 9 orphons, were excluded from the earlier analysis of under 650 of the donors. For the cohort, immune exposure information was limited to CMV serostatus. In vitro tests confirmed that a few of the cytomegalovirus-associated TCR beta chains recognize cytomegalovirus antigens. When HLA alleles, especially DR and DQ, strongly co-occurred, TCR associations were difficult to assign to individual alleles. The study gave a list of 150 to 200 TCR beta chains associated with cytomegalovirus. According to a later analysis, most CMV-associated TCR beta chains appeared to be HLA-restricted, and the HLA associations seemed to be driven largely by CMV exposure. In both the original and validation cohorts, the classifier was reported to diagnose cytomegalovirus status with high specificity and sensitivity. A group of highly shared sequence variants was considered likely to be a technical artifact of the sequencing pipeline. In a later genetic analysis, a missense DCLRE1C variant was associated with V-gene and J-gene trimming of TCR beta chains, and the association was replicated in an independent cohort. A further reported finding was that TCR beta sequences accurately predicted the HLA-A and HLA-B alleles for most subjects in the first cohort. Compared with equally common non-associated chains, HLA-associated TCR beta chains in a later analysis were more clonally expanded and had lower generation probabilities. A later analysis reported that several top co-occurrence clusters appeared linked to parvovirus B19, influenza, CMV and Epstein-Barr virus. While some public TCRs were present in many individuals, most TCR sequences turned up only very rarely across donors. HLA typing was unavailable for some donors at each locus, so association tests used only the typed subset. This cohort had only TCR beta chains sequenced, and the lack of alpha or paired-chain data limited which features could be detected. At a false discovery rate of 0.05, a later analysis linked some 17,000 TCR beta sequences to specific HLA alleles. Compared with the roughly 600-donor mean, donors in an Asian-associated ancestry cluster had fewer N-insertions in productive TCRs, according to a later genetic analysis. The presence/absence analyses assumed that sequencing depth was roughly uniform across donors, and that assumption may not be true. Linkage disequilibrium might explain the correlated functional status among segregating V segments, but an unknown experimental factor could not be ruled out. In an earlier analysis of fewer than 700 of the donors, most TCR beta V segments appeared in productive rearrangements about 87% or about 30% of the time, broadly matching IMGT annotations. The authors suggested that the approach could potentially be extended to other disease states and immunological phenotypes. The 87-base-pair reads could not distinguish some IMGT-functional V segments, including TRBV6-2 and TRBV6-3, so those segments were excluded. A later analysis found that TCR association rates varied across HLA loci, with DRB1 alleles showing the most associated TCRs and HLA-C alleles the fewest.

Points on this clone: The specificity of this receptor is unknown. Qualities for individual bases were not recorded, and no much larger clone is one base off.

The cohort comprised 710 or so healthy bone marrow donors. At the time of sampling, every cohort member was nominally healthy, though immune exposures that went unrecorded were likely present. The donor tested CMV seronegative, placing the donor among the roughly 350 seronegative members of the cohort. A peripheral blood sample was provided by each donor, and peripheral blood mononuclear cells were used for TCR beta sequencing. The Qiagen DNeasy Blood Extraction Kit was used to extract genomic DNA from the blood cell samples. For this chain, trimming is 5 bases at the V end and 6 bases at the J end, and the number of junction bases without a gene match is 18. The germline V gene specifies SGHAT as CDR1 and FQNNGV as CDR2. There are 18 amino acids in the CDR3, from cysteine to phenylalanine inclusive. The CDR3 DNA has 54 bases and is translated from base 1. Preparation of the library involved the immunoSEQ multiplex PCR assay. A mixture of 60 forward primers for TCR Vbeta segments and 13 reverse primers for TCR Jbeta segments was used in the multiplex PCR. The CDR3 region of rearranged TCR beta genes was amplified from genomic DNA by a multiplex PCR assay. On the Illumina HiSeq System, the amplified TCR beta libraries were sequenced as 87-base-pair reads. The published analysis was carried out like this. A later analysis tallied tens of millions of unique TCR beta chains across the 666 repertoires, and around 12 million of those chains were shared by two or more donors. A nearest-neighbor algorithm error-corrected the raw reads and collapsed the reads into unique sequences, merging closely related sequences to remove PCR and sequencing errors. V, D and J gene segments were assigned by aligning CDR3 sequences to IMGT reference sequences. Each retained sequence needed at least a six-nucleotide match to both a V gene segment and a J gene segment. Rearrangements were classified as productive when the CDR3 lacked stop codons and remained in frame with V and J, and all other rearrangements were classified as non-productive. Following IMGT convention, CDR3 was defined as the stretch from the second conserved V-encoded cysteine up to the conserved J-encoded phenylalanine. The earlier analysis of about 570 of the donors excluded any sequence lacking an unambiguous match to a single V gene segment. In an earlier analysis of almost 600 of the donors, a V segment was called functional when productive rearrangements were above 56.7%, and segregating when the standard deviation between donors exceeded 5%. A statistical classification framework was developed to diagnose cytomegalovirus status using the catalog of TCR beta chain sequences. In a later analysis, TCR nucleotide sequences were compared against IMGT/GENE-DB human TR gene sequences so that V and J genes could be assigned. Using the TCRdist pipeline, a later analysis assigned CDR3 sequences along with most-parsimonious VDJ recombination scenarios. In a later analysis, every TCR beta chain was defined by the combination of its CDR3 amino acid sequence and its V-gene family, and reads without a unique V-gene family were dropped. As a way to deal with suspected cross-contamination and a sequencing artifact, a later analysis dropped 640 or so nucleotide sequences that were highly shared and had low generation probability. A later analysis calculated a clonal expansion index for each public chain from normalized within-repertoire ranks of inferred template counts. A later analysis computed generation probabilities with a VDJ recombination model fitted to out-of-frame rearrangements, and checked the results against IGoR. In a later analysis, TCR-TCR, TCR-HLA and TCR-CMV co-occurrence was scored with hypergeometric tests, and a repertoire-size bias correction was applied to TCR pairs. To estimate false discovery rates, a later analysis permuted the HLA or CMV assignments 20 times. A later analysis grouped co-occurring TCRs with DBSCAN, adding TCRdist sequence similarity when clustering within HLA-allele-positive subsets. For co-occurrence clustering, repertoires with fewer than 30,000 or more than 120,000 public chains were excluded, along with four to six repertoires with anomalous nucleotide sharing. Here the immuneACCESS table is served through TCRdb, limited to in-frame sequences with V and J called. Missing clones are a known gap in these copies; in checked studies unresolved V genes cover under half, and the rest lacks a known reason. The V and J calls and the clone size are those of that table, but D and trimming were determined from the DNA. Within this sample are 200,000 to 250,000 clones, with 70% to 85% of them counted one time only. The top ten hold roughly 1.5% of the sample.

The rearranged segments are TRBV11-2 and TRBJ1-2; TRBD1 aligns with 10 central bases. Material for sequencing was PBMCs. This clonotype originated in a man in his fifties in good health and CMV-seronegative. The DNA sequence is given as TGTGCCAGCAGCCCCCGCTCCGGGACAGGGGTAATTGATCATGGCTACACCTTC. Its protein is CASSPRSGTGVIDHGYTF.